Listed here is a single T cell receptor (beta chain). Per the authors' pipeline: Reference gene primer amplification in the assay estimated nucleated cell counts. Some clones are missing from TCRdb's copy, which holds only in-frame ones; the method was immunoSEQ multiplex PCR. V and J calls and clone size come straight from that table; D and trimming were deduced from the DNA. In the table there are about 150,000 clones, around 89% of which are singletons. The data originate from a study of blood T cell repertoires in COVID-19. The CDR3 length is 14 residues. Germline values: CDR1 PRHDT, CDR2 FYEKMQ (reference sequence). Trimming cost V 3 bases and J 7 bases, with 12 bases left between them.

Sequencing was performed on peripheral blood. The J gene is TRBJ1-4, the V gene TRBV13; D gene ambiguous. The receptor's source is a human donor with COVID-19, enrolled during active disease. The donor label of this sample is uncertain. The CDR3 DNA follows: TGTGCCAGCAGCTTTCGACCACGGGGTGAAAAACTGTTTTTT. It is translated as CASSFRPRGEKLFF.